The 18 T cell receptor beta chains below all came from one sample that was sequenced in a study of OX40 agonist ivuxolimab in advanced cancers. Repertoires were generated with immunoSEQ multiplex PCR, while TCRdb's copy carries only in-frame clones and drops some. Here the sample spans 35,000 to 40,000 clones, roughly 80% being singletons. Sample: CD4+ or CD8+ T cells sorted from blood, taken in a trial of the OX40 agonist ivuxolimab. The receptors were gathered from an adult with an advanced solid tumor such as melanoma, head and neck, liver or kidney cancer.

The chain uses TRBV9 and TRBJ2-3, with D uncertain. Germline loops: CDR1 SGDLS, CDR2 YYNGEE. The CDR3 spans 15 residues. V was shortened by 0 bases and J by 1 base, with 9 bases between the two germline ends. The CDR3 DNA follows: TGTGCCAGCAGCGTAGGGCCGGCCCGCACAGATACGCAGTATTTT. The encoded protein is CASSVGPARTDTQYF.

The rearrangement links TRBV2 to TRBJ2-5; D is possibly TRBD2 (5 bases). CDR1 SNHLY and CDR2 FYNNEI come from the germline V gene. The CDR3 consists of 12 residues. Trimming took 4 bases from V and 2 from J, leaving 5 bases between them. The DNA for the CDR3 is TGTGCCAGCAGTGGAGGGCAAGAGACCCAGTACTTC. As protein: CASSGGQETQYF.

The chain employs TRBV2 and TRBJ2-7, with D possibly matching TRBD1 (6 bases). The CDR3 runs to 15 residues. The germline gives CDR1 SNHLY, CDR2 FYNNEI. Trimming removed 5 bases from V and 5 bases from J, with 19 bases in between. The CDR3 loop reads CASSIDTTGRDEQYF. In DNA, the CDR3 is TGTGCCAGCAGTATCGATACGACAGGCCGGGACGAGCAGTACTTC. The variable domain in full, with the rest retrieved from reference TRBV2 and TRBJ2-7, is EPEVTQTPSHQVTQMGQEVILRCVPISNHLYFYWYRQILGQKVEFLVSFYNNEISEKSEIFDDQFSVERPDGSNFTLKIRSTKLEDSAMYFCASSIDTTGRDEQYFGPGTRLTVT.

The chain uses TRBV18 and TRBJ2-3; D gene ambiguous. Trimming took 8 bases from V and 6 from J, leaving 9 bases between them. Germline V gene lookup returns CDR1 KGHSH and CDR2 LQKENI. CDR3 size: 11 residues. CDR3 amino acids: CASRPADTQYF. In nucleotides, the CDR3 is TGTGCCAGCCGACCGGCTGATACGCAGTATTTT.

The J gene is TRBJ1-1, the V gene TRBV4-1, with a weak D call TRBD1 (5 bases). V lost 1 base and J lost 11, with 14 bases in between. CDR1 is MGHRA, CDR2 YSYEKL, per germline. The CDR3 length is 13 residues. DNA for the CDR3: TGCGCCAGCAGCCAAGTGGGCCCGGGGCACGCTTTCTTT. This gives the protein CASSQVGPGHAFF.

The CDR3 sequence: CASSYVEFTEAFF. For the CDR3, the DNA is TGTGCCAGCAGTTACGTGGAGTTCACTGAAGCTTTCTTT. The V gene is TRBV6-5, the J gene TRBJ1-1; D not certain. There are 13 residues in the CDR3. The V end lost 2 bases, the J end lost 4 bases, and 8 bases lay between the germline ends. CDR1 MNHEY and CDR2 SVGAGI come from the germline V gene.

V is TRBV7-9 and J is TRBJ1-5, with 8 bases identical to TRBD1. The CDR3 length is 17 residues. With V trimmed by 1 base and J by 2 bases, 7 bases remained unmatched. CDR1 and CDR2 (germline): SEHNR, FQNEAQ (reference sequence). The CDR3 spells CASSLVAGGVGNQPQHF. The CDR3 DNA is TGTGCCAGCAGCTTAGTGGCAGGGGGCGTAGGCAATCAGCCCCAGCATTTT. The complete variable domain, with remaining parts taken from reference TRBV7-9 and TRBJ1-5, reads DTGVSQNPRHKITKRGQNVTFRCDPISEHNRLYWYRQTLGQGPEFLTYFQNEAQLEKSRLLSDRFSAERPKGSFSTLEIQRTEQGDSAMYLCASSLVAGGVGNQPQHFGDGTRLSIL.

This clone occurred a few times. The CDR3 sequence: CASSSTGMNTEAFF. The DNA of the CDR3 is TGCGCCAGCAGCTCCACAGGAATGAACACTGAAGCTTTCTTT. This rearrangement joins TRBV5-1 to TRBJ1-1; D is perhaps TRBD1 (5 bases). The V end was cut by 3 bases, the J end by 0 bases, with 9 bases between. CDR3 length: 14 residues. From germline, CDR1 is SGHRS and CDR2 YFSETQ.

The sample holds one count of this clone. The chain links TRBV13 to TRBJ2-3, with D hard to call. Germline V gives CDR1 PRHDT, CDR2 FYEKMQ (reference sequence). V dropped 4 bases and J dropped 1 base, with 6 bases sitting between them. The CDR3 has 13 residues. The CDR3 is CASSSTGTDTQYF. CDR3 nucleotides: TGTGCCAGCAGCTCGACGGGCACAGATACGCAGTATTTT.

This chain connects TRBV5-4 to TRBJ2-1; TRBD2 aligns across 14 bases. There are 17 residues in the CDR3. Germline loops: CDR1 SGHNT, CDR2 YYREEE (reference sequence). Losses at the gene ends were 2 bases for V and 9 bases for J; bases not matched to a gene: 10. CDR3 in DNA: TGTGCCAGCAGCTTTCCGGGACTAGCGGGAGATAGGGGTGAGCAGTTCTTC. Translated: CASSFPGLAGDRGEQFF.

The chain uses TRBV7-9 and TRBJ2-1, with a weak D call TRBD2 (6 bases). The V gene's germline CDR1 is SEHNR and CDR2 FQNEAQ (reference sequence). V was trimmed by 4 bases and J by 5 bases, leaving 21 bases between them. The CDR3 contains 17 residues. This CDR3 reads CASSSEGGRDSNNEQFF. Here the CDR3 DNA reads TGTGCCAGCAGCTCGGAGGGAGGACGCGATAGTAACAATGAGCAGTTCTTC.

CDR3 sequence reads: CASSYGRAGNQPQHF. In DNA form, the CDR3 reads TGTGCCAGCAGTTACGGCAGGGCAGGCAATCAGCCCCAGCATTTT. This chain uses TRBV6-7 with TRBJ1-5; D perhaps matches TRBD1 (5 bases). TRBV6-7 is assigned to the ORF class and has an uncertain function. The V end lost 2 bases, the J end lost 2 bases, and 10 bases lay between the germline ends. This CDR3 has 15 amino acids.

The chain's CDR3 is CASSASTSSYEQYF. The CDR3 nucleotides read TGTGCCAGCAGCGCTAGTACGAGCTCCTACGAGCAGTACTTC. V is TRBV9 and J is TRBJ2-5; D not resolved. Near its end, the DNA agrees better with TRBJ2-7, so the J call may be wrong. The CDR3 consists of 14 residues. Germline-derived CDR1 and CDR2 are SGDLS and YYNGEE.

The rearrangement uses TRBV10-3 and TRBJ2-1; 7 nucleotides agree with TRBD2. The length of the CDR3 is 16 residues. V trimming: 8 bases; J trimming: 4 bases; junction bases outside the gene matches: 14. Germline CDR1 and CDR2: ENHRY and SYGVKD. The CDR3 is CAISWGGAGTYNEQFF. For the CDR3, the DNA is TGTGCCATCTCTTGGGGGGGAGCGGGGACTTACAATGAGCAGTTCTTC.

The chain couples TRBV4-1 to TRBJ2-1; 9 nucleotides agree with TRBD2. Unmatched junction bases numbered 12, after V lost 1 base and J lost 8 bases. Germline V gives CDR1 MGHRA, CDR2 YSYEKL. CDR3 length: 17 amino acids. The CDR3, as DNA: TGCGCCAGCAGCCAAGGGAGACTAGCGGAAGCACGGTATGAGCAGTTCTTC. This translates into CASSQGRLAEARYEQFF.

The gene calls are TRBV5-4 and TRBJ1-3; D gene ambiguous. The germline V gene encodes CDR1 SGHNT and CDR2 YYREEE (reference sequence). The CDR3 covers 14 residues. V was clipped by 1 base and J by 3 bases, with 8 bases between them. CDR3 nucleotides: TGTGCCAGCAGCTTGAGGTCGCTTGGAAACACCATATATTTT. It yields the protein CASSLRSLGNTIYF.

This chain joins TRBV11-2 and TRBJ1-2; 7 nucleotides line up with TRBD1. Germline V gene data show CDR1 as SGHAT and CDR2 as FQNNGV. The CDR3 is made up of 15 amino acids. Unmatched junction bases numbered 11, after V lost 5 bases and J lost 5 bases. For the CDR3, the DNA is TGTGCCAGCAGCCCAACACAGGGGACGTGGTATGGCTACACCTTC. Its protein product is CASSPTQGTWYGYTF.

The rearrangement uses TRBV5-1 and TRBJ1-1, with TRBD1 identical over 10 bases. Germline CDR1 is SGHRS and CDR2 is YFSETQ. The V and J ends lost 4 bases and 2 bases, in that order; junction bases with no gene match: 8. The length of the CDR3 is 16 residues. CDR3 protein: CASSPLLTGGNTEAFF. The CDR3 nucleotides are TGCGCCAGCAGCCCCCTCCTGACAGGGGGCAACACTGAAGCTTTCTTT.